This is a list of T cell receptor beta chains from one sample in a study of patients and donors after allogeneic stem cell transplantation. Each CDR3 protein is one row after TCRdb ran MiXCR on the RT-PCR reads. The sample carries some 10,000 distinct CDR3 sequences, about 4% recorded once. The specimen was blood, either unsorted or a sorted T cell fraction (not recorded which). These receptors came from a human donor who was either an allogeneic HSCT recipient or a stem cell or donor lymphocyte infusion donor (not recorded which). It is not recorded whose cells these are; they may come from a transplant donor. The CDR3 runs from the conserved cysteine through the conserved F or W. Fields, in order: V gene, clone size, J gene, D gene, CDR3 DNA, CDR3 protein. D genes are given only for firm matches. A row's size may be missing; if present it is once, few, many or a size class.

V gene: TRBV5-6
clone size: many
J gene: TRBJ2-1
D gene: NA
CDR3 DNA: TGTGCCAGCAGCTTCTCCACCGGGGCAGTCTCCTACAATGAGCAGTTCTTC
CDR3 protein: CASSFSTGAVSYNEQFF

V gene: TRBV7-9
clone size: few
J gene: TRBJ2-2
D gene: NA
CDR3 DNA: TGTGCCAGCAAATCCTTCGGCGGGAAGGGCACCGGGGAGCTGTTTTTT
CDR3 protein: CASKSFGGKGTGELFF

V gene: TRBV7-3
clone size: many
J gene: TRBJ2-1
D gene: NA
CDR3 DNA: TGTGCCAGCAGCCCCCCTAGTAATGAGCAGTTCTTC
CDR3 protein: CASSPPSNEQFF

V gene: TRBV9
clone size: many
J gene: TRBJ2-5
D gene: TRBD2
CDR3 DNA: TGTGCCAGCAGCGTAGGATCCTCGGGACTAGCGGGAGCAGAGACCCAGTACTTC
CDR3 protein: CASSVGSSGLAGAETQYF

V gene: TRBV9
clone size: many
J gene: TRBJ2-3
D gene: NA
CDR3 DNA: TGTGCCAGCAGCGTAAGGACTTCTAGCACAGATACGCAGTATTTT
CDR3 protein: CASSVRTSSTDTQYF

V gene: TRBV10-3
clone size: few
J gene: TRBJ2-3
D gene: NA
CDR3 DNA: TGTGCCATCAGTGAGCGGTCGGGCACAAGCACAGATACGCAGTATTTT
CDR3 protein: CAISERSGTSTDTQYF

V gene: TRBV13
clone size: many
J gene: TRBJ2-5
D gene: TRBD2
CDR3 DNA: TGTGCCAGCAGCTTTTCGGGGGGATCGGAGACCCAGTACTTC
CDR3 protein: CASSFSGGSETQYF

V gene: TRBV7-2
clone size: large
J gene: TRBJ2-1
D gene: TRBD2
CDR3 DNA: TGTGCCAGCAGCCGGTGGACTAGCTATGAGCAGTTCTTC
CDR3 protein: CASSRWTSYEQFF

V gene: TRBV6-6
clone size: NA
J gene: TRBJ2-7
D gene: TRBD2
CDR3 DNA: TGTGCCAGCAGTTCCACCCAACTAGCGGGAGAGGGATACGAGCAGTACTTC
CDR3 protein: CASSSTQLAGEGYEQYF

V gene: TRBV7-9
clone size: few
J gene: TRBJ2-7
D gene: TRBD1
CDR3 DNA: TGTGCCAGCAGCTTAAGGGGGACAGGACCATCCTACGAGCAGTACTTC
CDR3 protein: CASSLRGTGPSYEQYF

V gene: TRBV4-2
clone size: many
J gene: TRBJ1-2
D gene: TRBD1
CDR3 DNA: TGTGCCAGCAGCCTTTCTGGACAGGGGAACTATGGCTACACCTTC
CDR3 protein: CASSLSGQGNYGYTF

V gene: TRBV24-1
clone size: many
J gene: TRBJ2-1
D gene: TRBD1
CDR3 DNA: TGTGCCACCAGTGATGGGACAGCCCTGAGCTCCTACAATGAGCAGTTCTTC
CDR3 protein: CATSDGTALSSYNEQFF

V gene: TRBV7-9
clone size: many
J gene: TRBJ1-1
D gene: NA
CDR3 DNA: TGTGCCAGCAGCTTATCAGGGATGAACACTGAAGCTTTCTTT
CDR3 protein: CASSLSGMNTEAFF

V gene: TRBV6-2/TRBV6-3
clone size: many
J gene: TRBJ2-1
D gene: TRBD2
CDR3 DNA: TGTGCCAGCATTCGAGCGGGAACAGCGTACAATGAGCAGTTCTTC
CDR3 protein: CASIRAGTAYNEQFF

V gene: TRBV28
clone size: many
J gene: TRBJ2-7
D gene: NA
CDR3 DNA: TGTGCCAGCATCCCAGCCCGGGCAGGGCTGATCGAGCAGTACTTC
CDR3 protein: CASIPARAGLIEQYF

V gene: TRBV20-1
clone size: many
J gene: TRBJ1-2
D gene: TRBD1
CDR3 DNA: TGCAGTGCTAGAGCCAGGTTGACAGGGACCGGCTATGGCTACACCTTC
CDR3 protein: CSARARLTGTGYGYTF